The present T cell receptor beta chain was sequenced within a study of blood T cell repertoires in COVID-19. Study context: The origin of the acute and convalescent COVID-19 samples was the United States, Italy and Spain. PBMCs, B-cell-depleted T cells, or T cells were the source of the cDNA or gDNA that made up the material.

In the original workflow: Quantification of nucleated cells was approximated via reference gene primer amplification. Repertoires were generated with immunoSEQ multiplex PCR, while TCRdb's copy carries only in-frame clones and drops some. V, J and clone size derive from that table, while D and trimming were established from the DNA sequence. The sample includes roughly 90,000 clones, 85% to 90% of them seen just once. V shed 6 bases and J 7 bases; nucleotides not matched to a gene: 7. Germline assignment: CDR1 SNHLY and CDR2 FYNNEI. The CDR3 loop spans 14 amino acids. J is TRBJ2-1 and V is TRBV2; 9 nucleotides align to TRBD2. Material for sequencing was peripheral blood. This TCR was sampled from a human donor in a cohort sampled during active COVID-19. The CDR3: CASRRREGRNEQFF. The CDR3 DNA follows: TGTGCCAGCAGGAGGCGGGAGGGAAGGAATGAGCAGTTCTTC.